These 7 T cell receptor beta chains came from one sample sequenced in a study of cytomegalovirus exposure and HLA in healthy donors (dated by TCRdb to about 2017). The library was built by means of the immunoSEQ multiplex PCR assay. For the multiplex PCR, a mixture combining 60 forward primers for TCR Vbeta segments and 13 reverse primers for TCR Jbeta segments was used. TCRdb's version of the immuneACCESS table is confined to in-frame rearrangements and falls short of the full clone set. An unresolved V gene accounts for under half of the shortfall where checked; the remainder is of unknown origin. This sample is represented by just over 150,000 clones; approximately 86% of them were singletons. Under 2.5% of the sample comes from the top ten. The specimen sequenced was PBMCs. The receptor set was obtained from a young woman in good health and CMV-seronegative.

The rearrangement joins TRBV5-1 to TRBJ2-2; 12 positions match TRBD1. Per germline, CDR1 SGHRS and CDR2 YFSETQ. After removal of 2 bases from V and 6 bases from J, the junction contained 2 bases not matched to a gene. The CDR3 consists of 15 residues. CDR3 residues: CASSFRDRGPGELFF. CDR3 coding DNA: TGCGCCAGCAGCTTCCGGGACAGGGGGCCCGGGGAGCTGTTTTTT. Using reference TRBV5-1 and TRBJ2-2 for the parts outside the CDR3, the full variable domain is KAGVTQTPRYLIKTRGQQVTLSCSPISGHRSVSWYQQTPGQGLQFLFEYFSETQRNKGNFPGRFSGRQFSNSRSEMNVSTLELGDSALYLCASSFRDRGPGELFFGEGSRLTVL.

The V call is TRBV7-2, the J call TRBJ2-5, with a possible D match to TRBD2 (6 bases). V dropped 0 bases and J dropped 4 bases, with 12 bases sitting between them. This CDR3 comprises 15 residues. The germline V gene has CDR1 SGHTA and CDR2 FQGNSA. The CDR3 nucleotides are TGTGCCAGCAGCTTAGCGAACCGGGGAGGAGAGACCCAGTACTTC. This codes for CASSLANRGGETQYF.

This clone has just one count. The chain carries TRBV5-1 and TRBJ2-1; 7 bases fit TRBD2. The germline gives CDR1 SGHRS, CDR2 YFSETQ. This CDR3 has 15 residues. V lost 4 bases and J lost 7; bases outside the gene matches: 11. CDR3 nucleotide sequence: TGCGCCAGCAGCCTCCTTGGCGGGAGTCGGAATGAGCAGTTCTTC. Protein product: CASSLLGGSRNEQFF.

This sequence joins TRBV28 and TRBJ1-6; 9 nucleotides agree with TRBD1. This CDR3 comprises 15 residues. The junction had 6 bases not matched to a gene; V was cut back by 6 bases and J by 6 bases. CDR1 MDHEN and CDR2 SYDVKM come from the germline V gene. The CDR3 reads CASSSGTGLNSPLHF. CDR3 DNA sequence: TGTGCCAGCAGCTCCGGGACAGGGCTTAATTCACCCCTCCACTTT.

This rearrangement joins TRBV5-8 to TRBJ1-6; 9 nucleotides line up with TRBD1. V trimming: 5 bases; J trimming: 9 bases; junction bases outside the gene matches: 18. CDR3 length equals 18 residues. Germline CDR1 SGHTS, CDR2 YDEGEE. As DNA, the CDR3 is TGTGCCAGCAGTGGGACCTCAAGGGACAGGGCGCGAGGTTCACCCCTCCACTTT. Translated: CASSGTSRDRARGSPLHF. Filled out from reference TRBV5-8 and TRBJ1-6, the complete variable domain reads EAGVTQSPTHLIKTRGQQATLRCSPISGHTSVYWYQQALGLGLQFLLWYDEGEERNRGNFPPRFSGRQFPNYSSELNVNALELEDSALYLCASSGTSRDRARGSPLHFGNGTRLTVT.

The CDR3 region has the DNA TGTGCCAGCAGCGCACAGGGAAATGAGCAGTTCTTC. Amino acids: CASSAQGNEQFF. V is TRBV7-9 and J is TRBJ2-1; TRBD1 might be the D (6 bases). Germline CDR1 and CDR2: SEHNR and FQNEAQ (reference sequence). The V end was cut by 5 bases, the J end by 7 bases, with 9 bases between. The CDR3 totals 12 residues.

The V and J genes are TRBV27 and TRBJ2-7, with D tentatively TRBD1 (6 bases). The CDR3 spans 16 residues. Germline-derived CDR1 and CDR2 are MNHEY and SMNVEV (reference sequence). Trimming took off 1 base at V and 6 bases at J, with 19 bases between the two ends. CDR3: CASSLLEGGRGGEQYF. In nucleotides, the CDR3 is TGTGCCAGCAGTTTATTGGAAGGGGGACGGGGTGGCGAGCAGTACTTC.